A single sample is the source of the 24 T cell receptor beta chains below, sequenced in a study of cytomegalovirus exposure and HLA in healthy donors. The PCR contained 60 Vbeta and 13 Jbeta primers. This table comes from immunoSEQ multiplex PCR, and its TCRdb copy is limited to in-frame clones, with some not included. The top ten hold approximately 1.5% of the sample, which has approximately 160,000 clones, around 68% seen once. The sequencing input was PBMCs. These receptors originate from a man aged 50 to 59 in good health and CMV-seronegative.

A few counts support this clone. The junction departs from germline at one end; a sequencing error may be responsible. This sequence joins TRBV7-9 and TRBJ2-7; D call uncertain. This CDR3 has 12 residues. Germline values: CDR1 SEHNR, CDR2 FQNEAQ (reference sequence). CDR3 DNA: TGTTCCAGCAGCTTAGAAACGAGCGAGCAGTACTTC. This translates into CSSSLETSEQYF.

V gene TRBV4-2 combines with J gene TRBJ2-5, with 10 bases lining up with TRBD1. The CDR3 consists of 14 residues. Germline V gives CDR1 LGHNA, CDR2 YNFKEQ. The V and J ends lost 3 bases and 5 bases, in that order; junction bases with no gene match: 3. The chain's CDR3 is CASSQQDRGETQYF. DNA for the CDR3: TGTGCCAGCAGCCAGCAGGACAGGGGGGAGACCCAGTACTTC.

This clone has a handful of counts. The genes are TRBV18 and TRBJ1-1; 7 bases agree with TRBD1. V gave up 6 bases and J gave up 1 base; unmatched junction bases: 5. Germline CDR1 reads KGHSH; CDR2 reads LQKENI. The CDR3 runs to 14 residues. The CDR3: CASSHDRANTEAFF. CDR3 DNA sequence: TGTGCCAGCTCCCACGACAGGGCGAACACTGAAGCTTTCTTT.

The genes are TRBV5-1 and TRBJ1-2; 7 bases line up with TRBD1. Trimming at V came to 4 bases and at J to 7 bases, leaving 16 bases not matched to a gene. This CDR3 is built from 16 residues. Germline CDR1 reads SGHRS; CDR2 reads YFSETQ. The CDR3 sequence: CASSPRQGLGMGGYTF. In DNA form, the CDR3 reads TGCGCCAGCAGCCCTAGACAGGGCCTAGGTATGGGTGGCTACACCTTC. The entire variable domain, with the rest obtained from reference TRBV5-1 and TRBJ1-2, is as follows: KAGVTQTPRYLIKTRGQQVTLSCSPISGHRSVSWYQQTPGQGLQFLFEYFSETQRNKGNFPGRFSGRQFSNSRSEMNVSTLELGDSALYLCASSPRQGLGMGGYTFGSGTRLTVV.

This chain joins TRBV28 and TRBJ1-1; a weak D match, TRBD1 (6 bases). CDR3 length: 16 residues. Between the trimmed V and J ends, which lost 2 bases and 5 bases, there was a span of 18 bases. The germline V gene encodes CDR1 MDHEN and CDR2 SYDVKM. CDR3 sequence reads: CASSLVEVRGGTEAFF. The CDR3 DNA reads TGTGCCAGCAGTTTAGTGGAGGTCAGGGGTGGGACTGAAGCTTTCTTT.

V usage is TRBV10-3 and J usage is TRBJ2-1; 9 positions match TRBD1. Germline lookup yields CDR1 ENHRY and CDR2 SYGVKD. Trimming at V came to 2 bases and at J to 5 bases, leaving 10 bases not matched to a gene. This CDR3 has 17 amino acids. The CDR3 sequence is CAISEPGTGMGNNEQFF. CDR3 sequence (DNA): TGTGCCATCAGTGAGCCCGGGACAGGGATGGGAAACAATGAGCAGTTCTTC.

The chain recombines TRBV5-1 with TRBJ2-3; D might be TRBD2 (6 bases). The CDR3 length is 15 residues. Trimming removed 3 bases at V and 5 bases at J, with 16 bases between. Germline V gene sequence: CDR1 SGHRS, CDR2 YFSETQ. DNA for the CDR3: TGCGCCAGCAGCTCTATGGGGAGGTCGGGAGATACGCAGTATTTT. Residues: CASSSMGRSGDTQYF. The entire variable domain, with the rest obtained from reference TRBV5-1 and TRBJ2-3, is as follows: KAGVTQTPRYLIKTRGQQVTLSCSPISGHRSVSWYQQTPGQGLQFLFEYFSETQRNKGNFPGRFSGRQFSNSRSEMNVSTLELGDSALYLCASSSMGRSGDTQYFGPGTRLTVL.

The chain joins TRBV27 to TRBJ2-7, with 7 bases that match TRBD1. This CDR3 has 15 amino acids. Per the germline V gene, CDR1 is MNHEY and CDR2 is SMNVEV (reference sequence). With 0 bases clipped from V and 4 bases from J, the junction kept 6 bases outside the gene matches. The CDR3 DNA sequence: TGTGCCAGCAGTTTATCGATACAGGGGCGATACGAGCAGTACTTC. Translating it yields CASSLSIQGRYEQYF.

There are a few counts of this clone. The rearrangement joins TRBV4-1 to TRBJ2-7, with 8 bases identical to TRBD1. The CDR3 extends over 16 amino acids. Trimming cost V 2 bases and J 3 bases; bases outside gene matches: 9. Germline values: CDR1 MGHRA, CDR2 YSYEKL. The CDR3 bases are TGCGCCAGCAGCCAAAGATCGGGCGACAGGGGCTACGAGCAGTACTTC. Protein: CASSQRSGDRGYEQYF.

This clone was seen only a few times. This sequence joins TRBV5-6 and TRBJ2-5; 9 positions agree with TRBD2. The CDR3 is 16 amino acids. The V segment lost 2 bases and the J segment 1 base; nucleotides outside the gene matches: 6. Germline lookup yields CDR1 SGHDT and CDR2 YYEEEE. The CDR3 nucleotides read TGTGCCAGCAGCTTTGAGCGGGGGGCGATCCAAGAGACCCAGTACTTC. Protein: CASSFERGAIQETQYF.

This chain uses TRBV9 with TRBJ1-2; D is unclear. The length of the CDR3 is 13 residues. CDR1 is SGDLS and CDR2 is YYNGEE in the germline V gene. V lost 5 bases and J 2 bases, leaving 10 bases between the germline ends. In DNA form, the CDR3 reads TGTGCCAGCAGAAACACCCGAAACTATGGCTACACCTTC. It translates to CASRNTRNYGYTF.

This clone showed up just a few times. J is TRBJ1-4 and V is TRBV2, with D unclear. This CDR3 spans 13 amino acids. CDR1 and CDR2 from the germline V gene are SNHLY and FYNNEI. The germline V and J ends were trimmed by 8 bases and 8 bases, with 15 bases remaining between them. CDR3 coding DNA: TGTGCCAGCGGGGAGGGCGTTGGGGAAAAACTGTTTTTT. It encodes CASGEGVGEKLFF. The full variable domain, rest sourced from reference TRBV2 and TRBJ1-4, is EPEVTQTPSHQVTQMGQEVILRCVPISNHLYFYWYRQILGQKVEFLVSFYNNEISEKSEIFDDQFSVERPDGSNFTLKIRSTKLEDSAMYFCASGEGVGEKLFFGSGTQLSVL.

This chain uses TRBV5-1 with TRBJ2-7; 8 bases match TRBD1. The length of the CDR3 is 12 residues. Germline-derived CDR1 and CDR2 are SGHRS and YFSETQ. Trimming at V came to 0 bases and at J to 7 bases, leaving 0 bases not matched to a gene. CDR3 in amino acids: CASSLGDREQYF. For the CDR3, the DNA is TGCGCCAGCAGCTTGGGGGACAGGGAGCAGTACTTC.

The chain uses TRBV7-8 and TRBJ2-4, with 7 bases identical to TRBD1. The CDR3 has 15 residues. In germline, CDR1 is SGHVS, CDR2 FQNEAQ. V trimming: 0 bases; J trimming: 8 bases; junction bases outside the gene matches: 7. The CDR3 reads CASSLAWDSADIQYF. In DNA, the CDR3 is TGTGCCAGCAGCTTAGCCTGGGACAGTGCGGACATTCAGTACTTC.

V is TRBV15 and J is TRBJ2-4, with a tentative D call TRBD2 (5 bases). Deletions cut 6 bases from V and 0 bases from J, with 9 bases between. This CDR3 spans 14 amino acids. Germline CDR1 is LNHNV and CDR2 is YYDKDF (reference sequence). CDR3 sequence: CATREEGAKNIQYF. For the CDR3, the DNA is TGTGCCACCAGGGAAGAGGGAGCCAAAAACATTCAGTACTTC.

The DNA of the CDR3 is TGTGCCACCAGCAGAGAACTAGCGGGGGGCAGGAATGAGCAGTTCTTC. Residues: CATSRELAGGRNEQFF. The chain has TRBV15 and TRBJ2-1, with 12 bases identical to TRBD2. The CDR3 is 16 residues long. Per germline, CDR1 LNHNV and CDR2 YYDKDF (reference sequence). V lost 0 bases to trimming and J lost 7 bases; unmatched junction nucleotides: 4.

The CDR3 DNA reads TGTGCCAGCATGAACGACAGGGGGGAACCTCAGCAGTTCTTC. Its protein product is CASMNDRGEPQQFF. The rearrangement joins TRBV2 to TRBJ2-1; 9 bases are a match to TRBD1. V lost 7 bases to trimming and J lost 11 bases; unmatched junction nucleotides: 12. The CDR3 is 14 residues long. Germline-derived CDR1 and CDR2 are SNHLY and FYNNEI.

V is TRBV5-1 and J is TRBJ2-3; 11 nucleotides agree with TRBD2. The CDR3 is 17 residues long. The V and J ends lost 4 bases and 2 bases, in that order; junction bases with no gene match: 9. The germline V gene has CDR1 SGHRS and CDR2 YFSETQ. CDR3 protein: CASSITVAGGVTDTQYF. CDR3 sequence (DNA): TGCGCCAGCAGCATTACCGTAGCGGGGGGGGTCACAGATACGCAGTATTTT.

This clone occurred once. The CDR3 DNA reads TGTGCCAGCAGCTCGGACAGGGGGCACGGAAACACCATATATTTT. Residues: CASSSDRGHGNTIYF. J is TRBJ1-3 and V is TRBV7-8; 11 bases map to TRBD1. V was pared by 4 bases and J by 4 bases, with 3 bases of the junction left unmatched. Per germline, CDR1 SGHVS and CDR2 FQNEAQ. The CDR3 has 15 residues.

The chain uses TRBV27 and TRBJ1-2; D is perhaps TRBD1 (5 bases). V was pared by 3 bases and J by 4 bases, with 18 bases between. The CDR3 consists of 16 residues. CDR1 and CDR2 (germline): MNHEY, SMNVEV (reference sequence). The CDR3 DNA reads TGTGCCAGCAGTTTGGGAGGGGCGCCCCGTGGCTATGGCTACACCTTC. Translation: CASSLGGAPRGYGYTF.

The V call is TRBV5-1, the J call TRBJ2-7; 8 bases are a match to TRBD2. J was trimmed by 4 bases and V by 2 bases; bases with no gene match: 8. Germline assignment: CDR1 SGHRS and CDR2 YFSETQ. The CDR3 is made up of 15 amino acids. The CDR3 region has the DNA TGCGCCAGCAGCTTAGCGTCTAGCGGGCCTTACGAGCAGTACTTC. Translating it yields CASSLASSGPYEQYF.

V gene TRBV20-1 combines with J gene TRBJ2-1; possibly TRBD2 for D (6 bases). Trimming left V 3 bases short and J 10 bases short, with 10 bases between. Looked up from germline, CDR1 is DFQATT and CDR2 is SNEGSKA (reference sequence). This CDR3 is 11 amino acids long. CDR3: CSARRDVEQFF. DNA for the CDR3: TGCAGTGCTAGGCGGGACGTCGAGCAGTTCTTC.

This chain connects TRBV11-2 to TRBJ1-1; 9 bases fit TRBD1. CDR3 length: 15 amino acids. Losses at the gene ends were 6 bases for V and 2 bases for J; bases not matched to a gene: 7. Germline V CDR1 and CDR2: SGHAT, FQNNGV. The CDR3 DNA follows: TGTGCCAGCAGGGTACCGGGACAGGGAAACACTGAAGCTTTCTTT. It yields the protein CASRVPGQGNTEAFF.

The chain carries TRBV5-4 and TRBJ1-2, with 8 bases that match TRBD1. Germline CDR1 is SGHNT and CDR2 is YYREEE (reference sequence). There are 16 residues in the CDR3. V was clipped by 0 bases and J by 4 bases; unmatched bases: 8. Here the CDR3 reads CASSLEGGQVGYGYTF. CDR3 nucleotides: TGTGCCAGCAGCTTGGAGGGGGGACAGGTGGGCTATGGCTACACCTTC.